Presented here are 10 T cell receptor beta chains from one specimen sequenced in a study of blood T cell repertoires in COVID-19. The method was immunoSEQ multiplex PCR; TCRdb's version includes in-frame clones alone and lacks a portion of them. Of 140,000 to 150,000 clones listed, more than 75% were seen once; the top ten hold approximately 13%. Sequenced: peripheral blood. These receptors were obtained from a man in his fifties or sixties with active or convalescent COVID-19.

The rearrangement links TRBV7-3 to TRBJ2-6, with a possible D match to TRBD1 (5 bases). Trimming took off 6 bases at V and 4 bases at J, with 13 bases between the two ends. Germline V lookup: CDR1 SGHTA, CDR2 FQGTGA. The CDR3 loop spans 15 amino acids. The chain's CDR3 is CASSLRDNGANVLTF. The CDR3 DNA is TGTGCCAGCAGTCTCAGGGATAACGGGGCCAACGTCCTGACTTTC. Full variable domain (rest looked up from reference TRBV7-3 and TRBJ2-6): GAGVSQTPSNKVTEKGKYVELRCDPISGHTALYWYRQSLGQGPEFLIYFQGTGAADDSGLPNDRFFAVRPEGSVSTLKIQRTERGDSAVYLCASSLRDNGANVLTFGAGSRLTVL.

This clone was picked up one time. CDR3 sequence: CASSLPYRVNEQYF. Written as DNA, the CDR3 is TGTGCCAGCAGTCTCCCCTACAGGGTCAACGAGCAGTACTTC. The chain combines TRBV28 with TRBJ2-7, with a weak D call TRBD1 (6 bases). The CDR3 runs 14 residues. Trimming cost V 5 bases and J 5 bases, with 16 bases left between them. Germline-derived CDR1 and CDR2 are MDHEN and SYDVKM.

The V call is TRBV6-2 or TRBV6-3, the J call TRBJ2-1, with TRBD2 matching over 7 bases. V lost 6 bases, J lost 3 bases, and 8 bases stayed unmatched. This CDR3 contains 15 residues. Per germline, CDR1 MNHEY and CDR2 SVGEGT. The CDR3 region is CASSQSGTNYNEQFF. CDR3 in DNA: TGTGCCAGCAGCCAAAGCGGGACTAACTACAATGAGCAGTTCTTC.

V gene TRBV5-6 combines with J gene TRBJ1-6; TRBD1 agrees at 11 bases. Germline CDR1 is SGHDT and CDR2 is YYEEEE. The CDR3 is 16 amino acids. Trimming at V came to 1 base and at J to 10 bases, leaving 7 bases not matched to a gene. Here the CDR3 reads CASSLLGQGAGSPLHF. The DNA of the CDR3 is TGTGCCAGCAGCTTGCTCGGACAGGGGGCGGGATCACCCCTCCACTTT. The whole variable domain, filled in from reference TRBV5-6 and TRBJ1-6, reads DAGVTQSPTHLIKTRGQQVTLRCSPKSGHDTVSWYQQALGQGPQFIFQYYEEEERQRGNFPDRFSGHQFPNYSSELNVNALLLGDSALYLCASSLLGQGAGSPLHFGNGTRLTVT.

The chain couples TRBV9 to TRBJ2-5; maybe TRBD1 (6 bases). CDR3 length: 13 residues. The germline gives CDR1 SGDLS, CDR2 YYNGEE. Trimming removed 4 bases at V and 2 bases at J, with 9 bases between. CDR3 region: CASSFGQQETQYF. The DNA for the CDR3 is TGTGCCAGCAGCTTCGGACAGCAAGAGACCCAGTACTTC.

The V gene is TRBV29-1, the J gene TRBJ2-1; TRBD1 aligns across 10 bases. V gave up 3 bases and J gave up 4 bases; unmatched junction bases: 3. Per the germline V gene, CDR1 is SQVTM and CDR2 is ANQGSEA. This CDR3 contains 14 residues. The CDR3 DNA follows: TGCAGCGTTGAGGGGACAGGGGTTTACAATGAGCAGTTCTTC. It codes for CSVEGTGVYNEQFF.

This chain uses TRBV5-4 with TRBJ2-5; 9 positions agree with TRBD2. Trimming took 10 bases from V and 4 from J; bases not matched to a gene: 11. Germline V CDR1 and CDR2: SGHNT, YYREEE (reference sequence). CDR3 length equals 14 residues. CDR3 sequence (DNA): TGTGCCGGGTCCGCGGGAGGGCCGGTAGAGACCCAGTACTTC. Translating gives CAGSAGGPVETQYF.

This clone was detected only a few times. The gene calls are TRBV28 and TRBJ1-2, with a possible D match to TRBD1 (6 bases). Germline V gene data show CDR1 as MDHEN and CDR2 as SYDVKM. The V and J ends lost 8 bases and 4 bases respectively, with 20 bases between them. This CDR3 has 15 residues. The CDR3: CASLSPGPGAYGYTF. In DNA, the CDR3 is TGTGCCAGCTTAAGCCCGGGTCCAGGGGCCTATGGCTACACCTTC.

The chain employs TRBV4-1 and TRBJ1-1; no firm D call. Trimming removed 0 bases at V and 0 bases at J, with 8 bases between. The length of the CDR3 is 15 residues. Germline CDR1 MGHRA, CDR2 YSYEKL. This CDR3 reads CASSQDPQLNTEAFF. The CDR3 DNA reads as TGCGCCAGCAGCCAAGACCCACAGCTGAACACTGAAGCTTTCTTT.

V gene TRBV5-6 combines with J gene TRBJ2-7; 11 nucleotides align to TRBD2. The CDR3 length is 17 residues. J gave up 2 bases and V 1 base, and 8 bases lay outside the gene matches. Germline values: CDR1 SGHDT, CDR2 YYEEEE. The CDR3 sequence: CASSLSRRLAGTYEQYF. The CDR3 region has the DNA TGTGCCAGCAGCTTGAGTCGTCGACTAGCGGGGACCTACGAGCAGTACTTC.